These 32 T cell receptor beta chains were sequenced from one sample in a study of molecular identifiers for immune sequencing clone quantification. TCRdb reanalysed the PCR reads using MiXCR and keeps one entry per CDR3 protein. The data hold about 640,000 distinct CDR3 sequences, with around 20% observed a single time. Sequencing was performed on naive CD8+ T cells from blood, with Jurkat cell RNA spiked in. Subset of the sample: FACS-sorted CD8+CD4-CCR7+CD45RA+ naive T cells. These receptor sequences come from a human donor in good health. Some libraries in this study had Jurkat cell RNA spiked in.

This clonotype was counted ten times or more. The chain uses TRBV5-1 and TRBJ1-4; weak D call: TRBD1 (5 bases). Per the germline V gene, CDR1 is SGHRS and CDR2 is YFSETQ. The CDR3 spans 14 residues. Trimming cost V 1 base and J 7 bases, with 11 bases left between them. CDR3 nucleotides: TGCGCCAGCAGCTTGACGGGGGAACGTGAAAAACTGTTTTTT. Translated, it gives CASSLTGEREKLFF.

The V and J genes are TRBV28 and TRBJ2-1; tentatively, D is TRBD2 (5 bases). The CDR3 spans 15 residues. V lost 6 bases and J 6 bases, leaving 18 bases between the germline ends. Per germline, CDR1 MDHEN and CDR2 SYDVKM. The CDR3 is CASRPHTIAGNEQFF. The CDR3 nucleotides are TGTGCCAGCAGACCCCACACGATCGCGGGCAATGAGCAGTTCTTC.

Details on this clonotype: This clone may be a read error of a much larger clone one base away. The CDR3 loop is CASSGISTDAQYF. The CDR3 nucleotides read TGTGCCAGCAGTGGAATTAGCACAGATGCGCAGTATTTT. The rearrangement links TRBV6-5 to TRBJ2-3, with no clear D. This CDR3 region has 13 residues. CDR1 and CDR2 (germline): MNHEY, SVGAGI.

This clonotype has at least ten counts. One end of the junction varies from germline; a read error may be responsible. The chain joins TRBV27 to TRBJ1-5; D unclear. CDR3 length: 15 residues. Germline CDR1 and CDR2: MNHEY and SMNVEV (reference sequence). The chain's CDR3 is CASSLLGNSNQPQHF. The CDR3 region has the DNA TGCGCCAGCAGCTTGTTGGGGAATAGCAATCAGCCCCAGCATTTT.

The CDR3 reads CAASDGGVRGELFF. The CDR3 DNA reads as TGTGCCGCCTCCGATGGTGGGGTAAGAGGGGAGCTGTTTTTT. This chain uses TRBV6-6 with TRBJ2-2; D not resolved. CDR1 is MNHNY and CDR2 is SVGAGI in the germline V gene (reference sequence). V lost 11 bases and J 8 bases, leaving 21 bases between the germline ends. This CDR3 is built from 14 residues.

As to this clonotype: One base away lies a much larger clone, so this may be a sequencing read error. This rearrangement joins TRBV6-2 or TRBV6-3 to TRBJ1-1; maybe TRBD1 (6 bases). CDR1 is MNHEY and CDR2 is SVGEGT in the germline V gene. The CDR3 has 17 residues. The germline V and J ends were trimmed by 4 bases and 2 bases, with 20 bases remaining between them. CDR3: CASSFNLWGAFNTEAFF. The CDR3 bases are TGTGCCAGCAGTTTCAACTTATGGGGGGCTTTTAACACTGAAGCTTTCTTT.

In its sample, this clonotype was seen a few times. One base away lies a much larger clone, so this may be a sequencing read error. This chain joins TRBV10-3 and TRBJ1-5; a possible D gene is TRBD1 (6 bases). The J call is in doubt because the DNA end fits TRBJ2-3 better. Germline CDR1 ENHRY, CDR2 SYGVKD. The CDR3 extends over 15 amino acids. CDR3 DNA: TGTGCCATCAGCGACCTGGACAGTCACAATCAGCCCCAGTATTTT. Its translation is CAISDLDSHNQPQYF.

This clonotype occurred many times. Mismatch with germline at one junction end may stem from a read error. The chain joins TRBV4-3 to TRBJ2-7; 7 bases line up with TRBD1. Germline V gene data show CDR1 as LGHNA and CDR2 as YSLEER. This CDR3 is 14 amino acids long. The CDR3 coding sequence is TGTGCCAGCAGTCCGTGGACAGGATACTACGAGCAGTACTTC. It codes for CASSPWTGYYEQYF.

The table lists this clonotype with many counts. The V call is TRBV28, the J call TRBJ2-7; 7 positions agree with TRBD1. CDR3 length: 15 residues. Germline V gives CDR1 MDHEN, CDR2 SYDVKM. With V trimmed by 3 bases and J by 3 bases, 8 bases remained unmatched. Here the CDR3 reads CASSFLRDSSYEQYF. CDR3 bases: TGTGCCAGCAGTTTTCTTCGGGACAGCAGCTACGAGCAGTACTTC.

This clonotype was recorded many times. The chain has TRBV7-9 and TRBJ2-5, with D perhaps TRBD1 or TRBD2 (6 bases each). Germline CDR1 is SEHNR and CDR2 is FQNEAQ (reference sequence). This CDR3 has 17 residues. V was trimmed by 2 bases and J by 1 base, leaving 17 bases between them. CDR3 loop: CASSLSNREVFQETQYF. The CDR3 region has the DNA TGTGCCAGCAGCTTATCGAACAGGGAGGTATTCCAAGAGACCCAGTACTTC.

The J gene is TRBJ1-3, the V gene TRBV7-2; D is ambiguous. Trimming left V 4 bases short and J 3 bases short, with 7 bases between. The germline CDR1 and CDR2 sequences are SGHTA and FQGNSA. There are 13 residues in the CDR3. The CDR3 nucleotides read TGTGCCAGCAGCTCAAGTAATGGAAACACCATATATTTT. It translates to CASSSSNGNTIYF.

This clonotype has a count of ten or more. CDR3 loop: CASSLSPSGRTEQYF. CDR3 bases: TGCGCCAGCAGCTTGAGCCCTAGCGGGAGAACCGAGCAGTACTTC. The chain has TRBV5-1 and TRBJ2-7, with 10 positions matching TRBD2. V lost 1 base and J lost 6; bases outside the gene matches: 7. The germline V gene has CDR1 SGHRS and CDR2 YFSETQ. This CDR3 region has 15 residues.

Of note for this clonotype: This may come from a read error, since a much larger clone is one base off. CDR3 coding DNA: TGTGCCACCTGCTCGTTACAAGAGACCCAGTACTTC. Its translation is CATCSLQETQYF. The chain recombines TRBV24-1 with TRBJ2-5; D is unresolved. CDR1 is KGHDR, CDR2 SFDVKD, per germline. Deletions cut 9 bases from V and 2 bases from J, with 9 bases between. The CDR3 contains 12 residues.

This clonotype appeared many times. The chain links TRBV11-2 to TRBJ2-7, with 12 bases matching TRBD1. The CDR3 has 13 amino acids. CDR1 SGHAT and CDR2 FQNNGV come from the germline V gene. Trimming at V came to 8 bases and at J to 5 bases, leaving 4 bases not matched to a gene. CDR3 amino acids: CASRDRGHNEQYF. The CDR3 nucleotides are TGTGCCAGCCGGGACAGGGGGCATAACGAGCAGTACTTC.

Regarding this clonotype: A much larger clone differs by one base, so this may be a read error. Here the CDR3 reads CASSPEGHREKLFF. As DNA, the CDR3 is TGTGCCAGCAGCCCCGAGGGGCATAGAGAAAAACTGTTTTTT. This chain links TRBV7-2 with TRBJ1-4; possible D gene TRBD1, 5 bases. Trimming left V 5 bases short and J 8 bases short, with 15 bases between. The CDR3 loop spans 14 amino acids. Germline V lookup: CDR1 SGHTA, CDR2 FQGNSA.

There are a few counts of this clonotype. The chain couples TRBV7-9 to TRBJ2-5, with 7 nucleotides matching TRBD2. J was trimmed by 5 bases and V by 1 base; bases with no gene match: 10. Germline V gene data show CDR1 as SEHNR and CDR2 as FQNEAQ (reference sequence). This CDR3 is 16 amino acids long. The CDR3 DNA sequence: TGTGCCAGCAGCTTAGTGCCAGCGGGGAAGCAGGAGACCCAGTACTTC. Its protein product is CASSLVPAGKQETQYF.

Remarks on this clonotype: A clone one base away is much larger, so this may be a read error. Because the CDR3 is missing its conserved closing phenylalanine or tryptophan, this is likely a read error. The chain recombines TRBV15 with TRBJ2-7; 8 bases line up with TRBD1. The CDR3 length is 15 residues. In germline, CDR1 is LNHNV, CDR2 YYDKDF (reference sequence). The V gene end was trimmed by 3 bases and the J gene end by 4 bases; junction bases not matched to a gene: 8. In DNA form, the CDR3 reads TGTGCCACCAGCAGCGGACAGGGAATAAGGTACGAGCAGTACTCC. Residues: CATSSGQGIRYEQYS.

This clonotype was seen at least ten times. This chain links TRBV7-2 with TRBJ2-1; D unclear. Germline CDR1 is SGHTA and CDR2 is FQGNSA. The length of the CDR3 is 15 residues. Trimming cost V 5 bases and J 3 bases, with 14 bases left between them. CDR3: CASSPFEVGYNEQFF. The CDR3 DNA reads as TGTGCCAGCAGCCCCTTCGAGGTAGGCTACAATGAGCAGTTCTTC.

The sample holds many counts of this clonotype. This chain links TRBV7-9 with TRBJ1-4; D perhaps matches TRBD1 (5 bases). CDR3 length equals 17 residues. Germline V gives CDR1 SEHNR, CDR2 FQNEAQ (reference sequence). Trimming shortened V by 0 bases and J by 5 bases, and 16 bases separated the two germline ends. The CDR3 spells CASSLALPGTTNEKLFF. The CDR3 coding sequence is TGTGCCAGCAGCTTAGCGCTACCCGGGACCACCAATGAAAAACTGTTTTTT.

The chain has TRBV4-3 and TRBJ2-1; possibly TRBD2 for D (5 bases). The CDR3 has 15 residues. Germline CDR1 and CDR2: LGHNA and YSLEER. Trimming took off 0 bases at V and 1 base at J, with 7 bases between the two ends. The CDR3: CASSQDRDSYNEQFF. For the CDR3, the DNA is TGCGCCAGCAGCCAAGACCGGGATTCCTACAATGAGCAGTTCTTC.

This clonotype was seen ten or more times. As DNA, the CDR3 is TGTGCCAGCGATCGTTACACTGAAGCTTTCTTT. Residues: CASDRYTEAFF. The chain couples TRBV2 to TRBJ1-1; D gene unclear. Trimming removed 8 bases at V and 3 bases at J, with 7 bases between. The CDR3 has 11 residues. The germline V gene encodes CDR1 SNHLY and CDR2 FYNNEI.

Many counts were recorded for this clonotype. V is TRBV30 and J is TRBJ2-2; D is undetermined. The CDR3 runs to 11 residues. Per germline, CDR1 GTSNPN and CDR2 SVGIG (reference sequence). V lost 0 bases and J lost 4, with 0 bases in between. In DNA form, the CDR3 reads TGTGCCTGGAGTGTCACCGGGGAGCTGTTTTTT. The encoded protein is CAWSVTGELFF. Full variable domain (rest looked up from reference TRBV30 and TRBJ2-2): SQTIHQWPATLVQPVGSPLSLECTVEGTSNPNLYWYRQAAGRGLQLLFYSVGIGQISSEVPQNLSASRPQDRQFILSSKKLLLSDSGFYLCAWSVTGELFFGEGSRLTVL.

Many counts were recorded for this clonotype. The V call is TRBV4-3, the J call TRBJ1-3, with D tentatively TRBD1 (6 bases). Germline CDR1 is LGHNA and CDR2 is YSLEER. CDR3 length equals 16 residues. V lost 1 base to trimming and J lost 1 base, with 11 bases between them. This CDR3 is CASSQARDISGNTIYF. DNA of the CDR3: TGCGCCAGCAGCCAAGCTAGGGACATTTCTGGAAACACCATATATTTT.

The J gene is TRBJ1-2, the V gene TRBV12-3 or TRBV12-4; 7 bases align to TRBD1. This CDR3 spans 15 amino acids. After removal of 5 bases from V and 3 bases from J, the junction contained 9 bases not matched to a gene. The CDR3 coding sequence is TGTGCCAGCAGTACAGGGGCGGGTAATGACTATGGCTACACCTTC. Amino acids: CASSTGAGNDYGYTF.

This clonotype was counted many times. The V and J genes are TRBV13 and TRBJ2-6; TRBD2 might be the D (7 bases). Trimming removed 2 bases from V and 4 bases from J, with 18 bases in between. Germline CDR1 PRHDT, CDR2 FYEKMQ (reference sequence). This CDR3 has 18 amino acids. CDR3 sequence reads: CASSLSLNGGQGANVLTF. The DNA of the CDR3 is TGTGCCAGCAGCTTATCGCTAAACGGGGGGCAAGGGGCCAACGTCCTGACTTTC. Full variable domain (remainder filled in from reference TRBV13 and TRBJ2-6): AAGVIQSPRHLIKEKRETATLKCYPIPRHDTVYWYQQGPGQDPQFLISFYEKMQSDKGSIPDRFSAQQFSDYHSELNMSSLELGDSALYFCASSLSLNGGQGANVLTFGAGSRLTVL.

The chain couples TRBV28 to TRBJ2-7; 12 positions match TRBD2. In germline, CDR1 is MDHEN, CDR2 SYDVKM. V was pared by 7 bases and J by 0 bases, with 16 bases of the junction left unmatched. This CDR3 region has 19 residues. CDR3 bases: TGTGCCAGCACCGGACTAGCGGGAAAAGAAATCGCTCCCTCCTACGAGCAGTACTTC. Amino acid sequence: CASTGLAGKEIAPSYEQYF.

This clonotype has a count of ten or more. The rearrangement links TRBV7-9 to TRBJ2-7; weak D call: TRBD1 (6 bases). V gave up 4 bases and J gave up 5 bases, with 12 bases separating them. The CDR3 has 13 residues. The germline V gene encodes CDR1 SEHNR and CDR2 FQNEAQ (reference sequence). The CDR3 loop is CASSWAKGDEQYF. The CDR3 DNA reads TGTGCCAGCAGCTGGGCGAAGGGGGACGAGCAGTACTTC.

This sequence joins TRBV2 and TRBJ2-2; TRBD1 is a possible D gene (5 bases). Trimming took off 11 bases at V and 0 bases at J, with 19 bases between the two ends. CDR1 SNHLY and CDR2 FYNNEI come from the germline V gene. This CDR3 has 16 amino acids. The CDR3 is CALARADTPNTGELFF. The CDR3 nucleotides are TGTGCCCTCGCCCGGGCGGACACACCGAACACCGGGGAGCTGTTTTTT.

This clonotype has at least ten counts. The rearrangement joins TRBV10-3 to TRBJ2-7; no clear D gene. This CDR3 is 14 amino acids long. V was shortened by 4 bases and J by 4 bases, with 14 bases between the two germline ends. Germline V gene data show CDR1 as ENHRY and CDR2 as SYGVKD. CDR3 coding DNA: TGTGCCATCAGTGGGTCTAGTTTTTCGTACGAGCAGTACTTC. Translating gives CAISGSSFSYEQYF.

In this sample, this clonotype turned up many times. V is TRBV14 and J is TRBJ2-3; 7 positions agree with TRBD2. The CDR3 sequence is 15 residues long. The germline gives CDR1 SGHDN, CDR2 FVKESK. After removal of 9 bases from V and 2 bases from J, the junction contained 11 bases not matched to a gene. The CDR3 nucleotides are TGTGCCAGTAGATCGGCGGGAGAAAACACAGATACGCAGTATTTT. Translating it yields CASRSAGENTDTQYF.

The V call is TRBV4-3, the J call TRBJ2-7, with D unresolved. The germline gives CDR1 LGHNA, CDR2 YSLEER. V shed 1 base and J shed 2 bases, with 12 bases lying between them. CDR3 length: 15 residues. The CDR3 DNA is TGCGCCAGCAGCCAAGGCAAATCAGGAGCCTACGAGCAGTACTTC. Translation gives CASSQGKSGAYEQYF.

The V gene is TRBV11-2, the J gene TRBJ2-2, with D tentatively TRBD1 (6 bases). From germline, CDR1 is SGHAT and CDR2 FQNNGV. The CDR3 consists of 16 residues. V was trimmed by 4 bases and J by 7 bases, leaving 19 bases between them. CDR3 DNA sequence: TGTGCCAGCAGCTCTACGACAGGCAGTGGATACGGGGAGCTGTTTTTT. Translating it yields CASSSTTGSGYGELFF.